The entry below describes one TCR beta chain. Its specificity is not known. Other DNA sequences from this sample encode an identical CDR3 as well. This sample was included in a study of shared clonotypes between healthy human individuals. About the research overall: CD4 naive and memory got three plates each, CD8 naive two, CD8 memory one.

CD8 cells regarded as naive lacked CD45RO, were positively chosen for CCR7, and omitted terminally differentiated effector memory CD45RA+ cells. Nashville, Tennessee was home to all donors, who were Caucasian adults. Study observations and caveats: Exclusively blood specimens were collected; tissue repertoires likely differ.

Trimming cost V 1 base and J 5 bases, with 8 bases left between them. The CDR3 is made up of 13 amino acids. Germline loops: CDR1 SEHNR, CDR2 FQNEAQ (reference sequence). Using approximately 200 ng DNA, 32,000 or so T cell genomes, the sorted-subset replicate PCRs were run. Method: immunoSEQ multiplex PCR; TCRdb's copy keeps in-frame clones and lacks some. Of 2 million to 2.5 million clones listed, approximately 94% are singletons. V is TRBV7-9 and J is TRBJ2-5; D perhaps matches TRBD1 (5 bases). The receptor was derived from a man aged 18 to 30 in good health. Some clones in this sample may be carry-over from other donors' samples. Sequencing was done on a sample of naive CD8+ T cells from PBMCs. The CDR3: CASSLGGSETQYF. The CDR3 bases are TGTGCCAGCAGCTTAGGGGGCTCGGAGACCCAGTACTTC. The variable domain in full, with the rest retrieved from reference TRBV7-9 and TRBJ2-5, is DTGVSQNPRHKITKRGQNVTFRCDPISEHNRLYWYRQTLGQGPEFLTYFQNEAQLEKSRLLSDRFSAERPKGSFSTLEIQRTEQGDSAMYLCASSLGGSETQYFGPGTRLLVL.